A single sample is the source of the 5 T cell receptor beta chains below, sequenced in a study of blood T cell repertoires in COVID-19. Clones were read by immunoSEQ multiplex PCR, and TCRdb kept only the in-frame ones, dropping some. The sample has about 210,000 clones; more than 75% are singletons. Sequences were obtained from peripheral blood. The receptors shown here come from a woman aged 70 to 79 with COVID-19, enrolled during active disease.

The chain combines TRBV4-3 with TRBJ1-2; TRBD1 agrees at 8 bases. With 0 bases clipped from V and 8 bases from J, the junction kept 11 bases outside the gene matches. CDR1 is LGHNA, CDR2 YSLEER, per germline. The CDR3 contains 16 residues. CDR3: CASSQDPPYRGNGYTF. The CDR3 DNA reads TGCGCCAGCAGCCAAGATCCACCGTACAGGGGGAACGGCTACACCTTC.

Details on this clone: Other DNA sequences in the same sample also yield this CDR3. The rearrangement joins TRBV18 to TRBJ2-1; 13 nucleotides match TRBD2. Germline CDR1 is KGHSH and CDR2 is LQKENI. V lost 3 bases and J lost 8; bases outside the gene matches: 4. There are 15 residues in the CDR3. The CDR3 loop reads CASSPGLAGEDEQFF. CDR3 nucleotides: TGTGCCAGCTCACCCGGACTAGCGGGAGAGGATGAGCAGTTCTTC.

As to this clone: Other nucleotide sequences in the sample specify the same CDR3. V usage is TRBV29-1 and J usage is TRBJ1-5; no definite D call. V gave up 4 bases and J gave up 0 bases, with 7 bases separating them. Germline loops: CDR1 SQVTM, CDR2 ANQGSEA. This CDR3 contains 13 residues. CDR3 bases: TGCAGCGTTGGAGACTATAGCAATCAGCCCCAGCATTTT. It encodes CSVGDYSNQPQHF.

The genes are TRBV5-1 and TRBJ2-1; TRBD1 matches 7 bases. There are 15 residues in the CDR3. Unmatched junction bases numbered 9, after V lost 0 bases and J lost 9 bases. Germline CDR1 SGHRS, CDR2 YFSETQ. CDR3 loop: CASSLAGQETVEQFF. In DNA, the CDR3 is TGCGCCAGCAGCTTGGCAGGACAGGAGACAGTTGAGCAGTTCTTC.

The V gene is TRBV18, the J gene TRBJ2-2; perhaps TRBD2 as D (5 bases). Trimming took off 3 bases at V and 3 bases at J, with 11 bases between the two ends. Germline CDR1 and CDR2: KGHSH and LQKENI. The CDR3 length is 15 residues. The CDR3 loop reads CASSPRVGDTGELFF. The CDR3 nucleotides are TGTGCCAGCTCACCCCGGGTCGGGGACACCGGGGAGCTGTTTTTT.